A selection of T cell receptor beta chains follows, all from one sample in a study of monozygotic twins with inflammatory bowel disease. TCRdb reprocessed the 5' RACE reads, keeping one entry per CDR3 protein, no DNA. This listing includes nearly 450,000 distinct CDR3 sequences. Sequencing was performed on blood. Receptor source: a human donor with ulcerative colitis or Crohn's disease, or a healthy co-twin of an affected twin (not recorded which). Both conserved end residues are part of each CDR3.

J gene: TRBJ2-3
V gene: TRBV7-7
CDR3 length: 13
CDR3 protein: CASSLGARDTQYF

J gene: TRBJ2-1
V gene: TRBV7-6
CDR3 length: 15
CDR3 protein: CASSSRGGSGDEQFF

J gene: TRBJ2-7
V gene: TRBV6-1
CDR3 length: 15
CDR3 protein: CASSPGGTSAQEQYF

J gene: TRBJ2-1
V gene: TRBV24-1
CDR3 length: 15
CDR3 protein: CGTSEGGKSYNEQFF

J gene: TRBJ2-2
V gene: TRBV4-3
CDR3 length: 17
CDR3 protein: CASSQGPVSDYTGELFF

J gene: TRBJ1-1
V gene: TRBV19
CDR3 length: 16
CDR3 protein: CASSIAGDGRNTEAFF

J gene: TRBJ2-1
V gene: TRBV7-2
CDR3 length: 14
CDR3 protein: CASSLAGGPDEQFF

J gene: TRBJ1-1
V gene: TRBV7-9
CDR3 length: 15
CDR3 protein: CASSPPPQGGTEAFF

J gene: TRBJ2-1
V gene: TRBV11-2
CDR3 length: 20
CDR3 protein: CASSRRGLAEASRSYNEQFF

J gene: TRBJ2-5
V gene: TRBV20-1
CDR3 length: 11
CDR3 protein: CSHLGKETQYF

J gene: TRBJ1-2
V gene: TRBV12-3/TRBV12-4
CDR3 length: 14
CDR3 protein: CASSPLQGIYGYTF

J gene: TRBJ2-1
V gene: TRBV19
CDR3 length: 13
CDR3 protein: CASSRGDLGLQFF

J gene: TRBJ2-6
V gene: TRBV28
CDR3 length: 14
CDR3 protein: CASSFVSPANVLTF

J gene: TRBJ2-1
V gene: TRBV11-3
CDR3 length: 13
CDR3 protein: CASSFGGSHEQFF

J gene: TRBJ2-5
V gene: TRBV3-1
CDR3 length: 14
CDR3 protein: CASSSQGLQETQYF

J gene: TRBJ2-7
V gene: TRBV15
CDR3 length: 15
CDR3 protein: CATSRDAGASYEQYF

J gene: TRBJ2-5
V gene: TRBV7-8
CDR3 length: 16
CDR3 protein: CASSLKRDRLEETQYF

J gene: TRBJ2-3
V gene: TRBV7-6
CDR3 length: 13
CDR3 protein: CASSSLSADTQYF

J gene: TRBJ1-6
V gene: TRBV5-1
CDR3 length: 14
CDR3 protein: CASSLDSLCSPLHF

J gene: TRBJ2-7
V gene: TRBV6-5
CDR3 length: 13
CDR3 protein: CASKPAGAVEQYF

J gene: TRBJ2-3
V gene: TRBV7-2
CDR3 length: 14
CDR3 protein: CASSLEGPTDTQYF

J gene: TRBJ1-5
V gene: TRBV7-2
CDR3 length: 17
CDR3 protein: CASSFGQGGLGNQPQHF

J gene: TRBJ2-2
V gene: TRBV2
CDR3 length: 16
CDR3 protein: CASKMPATGRTGELFF

J gene: TRBJ2-2
V gene: TRBV4-3
CDR3 length: 19
CDR3 protein: CASSLHLPGLAGLAGELFF

J gene: TRBJ1-2
V gene: TRBV5-6
CDR3 length: 11
CDR3 protein: CASSFSKVYTF

J gene: TRBJ2-1
V gene: TRBV7-3
CDR3 length: 15
CDR3 protein: CASSFSGATYNEQFF

J gene: TRBJ2-5
V gene: TRBV28
CDR3 length: 12
CDR3 protein: CASTGTGGTQYF

J gene: TRBJ2-3
V gene: TRBV7-2
CDR3 length: 17
CDR3 protein: CASSRTGTSGRKDTQYF

J gene: TRBJ1-2
V gene: TRBV29-1
CDR3 length: 13
CDR3 protein: CSGRQGTNYGYTF

J gene: TRBJ1-4
V gene: TRBV2
CDR3 length: 16
CDR3 protein: CASSSFPIRTNEKLFF